The sequence of this T cell receptor (beta chain) was determined in a study of CD8+ T cells in alopecia areata. Study observations and caveats: Tofacitinib significantly lowered scalp clonality and expanded CD8+ clones among the top 100.

Treatment reported: oral pan-JAK inhibitor, 5-10 mg twice daily. The V gene lost 7 bases and the J gene lost 2 bases, with 17 bases spanning the gap. Germline V gene sequence: CDR1 MNHNY, CDR2 SVGAGI (reference sequence). The CDR3 spans 15 residues. This clone has more than one count but fewer than ten. Its target is unknown. Investigators isolated RNA and reverse transcribed it into cDNA to act as the sequencing template. TCRdb keeps only in-frame clones here, not all; method: immunoSEQ multiplex PCR. The repertoire includes roughly 280,000 clones, about three fifths of them detected once, and roughly 0.88% sits in the top ten.

The sequencing here drew on CD4+ T cells sorted from blood, taken at roughly week 52, from a patient treated with tofacitinib. This sequence was found in a human donor with alopecia areata. V usage is TRBV6-6 and J usage is TRBJ2-5; possibly TRBD2 for D (5 bases). The CDR3 loop is CASTPLREGQETQYF. CDR3 in DNA: TGTGCCAGCACACCCCTCCGCGAGGGACAAGAGACCCAGTACTTC.